The clone carrying this T cell receptor beta chain came up a few times. Its antigen is not known. CDR1 MNHNY and CDR2 SVGAGI come from the germline V gene (reference sequence). Trimming shortened V by 5 bases and J by 5 bases, and 12 bases separated the two germline ends. This CDR3 is built from 13 residues. The sample is drawn from a study of post-analysis software for immune sequencing data. Prepared TCR beta cDNA libraries contained unique molecular identifiers. TCRdb reprocessed the PCR reads via MiXCR and lists one record per CDR3 protein. The sample has approximately 770,000 distinct CDR3 sequences; about half are singletons. Whole-study results and caveats: TRBV segments more frequent in patients than in controls numbered a few and included TRBV5-6, TRBV5-1 and TRBV20-1. Controls significantly exceeded multiple sclerosis patients in normalized Chao1 diversity. By F measure, strong co-clustering occurred among samples prepared in the same batch.

Sequences were obtained from blood. The clonotype originates from a girl aged 5 to 17 with multiple sclerosis. The chain carries TRBV6-6 and TRBJ1-2; D gene uncertain. The CDR3 nucleotides read TGTGCCAGCAGTCCCTCACAGTCATATGGCTACACCTTC. Protein sequence: CASSPSQSYGYTF.